This T cell receptor beta chain is from a study of blood T cell repertoires in COVID-19. Study background: Some COVID-19 samples were acute and others convalescent; all came from the United States, Italy and Spain.

The CDR3 extends over 16 amino acids. The V and J ends lost 4 bases and 3 bases, in that order; junction bases with no gene match: 5. Germline CDR1 reads SGHNT; CDR2 reads YENEEA. Measured with immunoSEQ multiplex PCR; TCRdb has only the in-frame clones, and not every one. The sample yields about 150,000 clones, roughly 80% seen once. The sequenced material came from peripheral blood. The genes are TRBV11-3 and TRBJ2-2; 10 nucleotides align to TRBD2. This clonotype was sampled from a man aged 45-60 years with active or convalescent COVID-19. DNA for the CDR3: TGTGCCAGCAGCTCTAGCGGGAGAGGGGACACCGGGGAGCTGTTTTTT. It yields the protein CASSSSGRGDTGELFF.